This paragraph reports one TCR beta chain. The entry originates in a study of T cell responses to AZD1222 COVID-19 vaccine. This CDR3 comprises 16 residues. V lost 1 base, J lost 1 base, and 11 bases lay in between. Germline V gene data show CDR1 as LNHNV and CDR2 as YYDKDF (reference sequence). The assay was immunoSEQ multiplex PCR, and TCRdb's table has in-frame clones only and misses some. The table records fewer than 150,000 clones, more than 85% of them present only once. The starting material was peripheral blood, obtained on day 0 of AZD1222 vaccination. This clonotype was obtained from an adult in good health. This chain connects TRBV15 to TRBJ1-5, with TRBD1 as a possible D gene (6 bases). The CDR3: CATSRVGTPSNQPQHF. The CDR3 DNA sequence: TGTGCCACCAGCAGAGTGGGGACACCGAGCAATCAGCCCCAGCATTTT.